One sample yielded the 10 T cell receptor beta chains listed below, sequenced in a study of cytomegalovirus exposure and HLA in healthy donors. The PCR made use of 60 Vbeta and 13 Jbeta primers. This table comes from immunoSEQ multiplex PCR, and its TCRdb copy is limited to in-frame clones, with some not included. The sample contains about 180,000 clones, about 79% of which appear only once. Sequenced material: PBMCs. These receptors were taken from a man aged 18 to 30 in good health and CMV-seronegative.

J is TRBJ2-1 and V is TRBV30, with TRBD2 matching over 10 bases. Germline assignment: CDR1 GTSNPN and CDR2 SVGIG (reference sequence). With 4 bases clipped from V and 7 bases from J, the junction kept 7 bases outside the gene matches. This CDR3 is built from 14 residues. Written as DNA, the CDR3 is TGTGCCTGGACAAGGCTAGCGGGAGTTAATGAGCAGTTCTTC. It yields the protein CAWTRLAGVNEQFF. The full variable domain, completed using reference TRBV30 and TRBJ2-1, is SQTIHQWPATLVQPVGSPLSLECTVEGTSNPNLYWYRQAAGRGLQLLFYSVGIGQISSEVPQNLSASRPQDRQFILSSKKLLLSDSGFYLCAWTRLAGVNEQFFGPGTRLTVL.

The rearrangement joins TRBV6-5 to TRBJ2-3, with TRBD1 identical over 8 bases. This CDR3 is 14 amino acids long. Trimming cost V 6 bases and J 6 bases; bases outside gene matches: 8. CDR1 and CDR2 from the germline V gene are MNHEY and SVGAGI. The DNA of the CDR3 is TGTGCCAGCAGAGGGCAGGGGGCTAGGGATACGCAGTATTTT. Residues: CASRGQGARDTQYF.

The chain combines TRBV19 with TRBJ1-5, with TRBD1 identical over 8 bases. The V segment lost 2 bases and the J segment 9 bases; nucleotides outside the gene matches: 15. The germline V gene has CDR1 LNHDA and CDR2 SQIVND (reference sequence). This CDR3 has 17 amino acids. The CDR3 loop reads CASSISAGGPRLWPQHF. For the CDR3, the DNA is TGTGCCAGTAGTATATCGGCAGGGGGCCCCCGCCTATGGCCCCAGCATTTT.

The chain uses TRBV7-9 and TRBJ1-3; 9 bases agree with TRBD1. Germline V CDR1 and CDR2: SEHNR, FQNEAQ (reference sequence). The CDR3 is 15 amino acids. The junction had 7 bases not matched to a gene; V was cut back by 7 bases and J by 3 bases. The CDR3 loop is CASTIQGAGGNTIYF. CDR3 sequence (DNA): TGTGCCAGCACGATACAGGGGGCCGGTGGAAACACCATATATTTT.

As for this clone: Compared with germline, one end of the junction differs, possibly owing to a read error. The chain uses TRBV7-7 and TRBJ2-1, with 9 bases lining up with TRBD2. This CDR3 comprises 15 residues. Per the germline V gene, CDR1 is SSHAT and CDR2 is FNYEAQ (reference sequence). CDR3 sequence reads: CASSPLAGDDNEQFF. The DNA for the CDR3 is TGTGCTAGCAGCCCTTTAGCGGGGGACGACAATGAGCAGTTCTTC.

This sequence joins TRBV18 and TRBJ2-3; a weak D match, TRBD2 (5 bases). Germline loops: CDR1 KGHSH, CDR2 LQKENI. Trimming pared 3 bases from V and 4 bases from J, leaving 26 bases between. CDR3 length equals 19 residues. Written as DNA, the CDR3 is TGTGCCAGCTCACCCGAGGTCGGTTTTATTCGGGGTTGGGCAGATACGCAGTATTTT. Protein sequence: CASSPEVGFIRGWADTQYF.

The chain has TRBV29-1 and TRBJ2-1, with 8 bases fitting TRBD2. This CDR3 region has 14 residues. V gave up 7 bases and J gave up 0 bases; unmatched junction bases: 5. Germline CDR1 reads SQVTM; CDR2 reads ANQGSEA. DNA for the CDR3: TGCAGCGCCGGGGGGGATACCTCCTACAATGAGCAGTTCTTC. It encodes CSAGGDTSYNEQFF.

The gene calls are TRBV2 and TRBJ2-1; 12 bases are shared with TRBD1. V trimming: 4 bases; J trimming: 9 bases; junction bases outside the gene matches: 4. Germline assignment: CDR1 SNHLY and CDR2 FYNNEI. This CDR3 has 14 amino acids. CDR3 sequence: CASSAGTGGVEQFF. The CDR3 nucleotides read TGTGCCAGCAGTGCGGGGACAGGGGGCGTTGAGCAGTTCTTC.

This clone came up a few times. V gene TRBV27 combines with J gene TRBJ1-1; D is unclear. Trimming pared 3 bases from V and 7 bases from J, leaving 15 bases between. This CDR3 spans 14 amino acids. CDR1 is MNHEY and CDR2 is SMNVEV in the germline V gene (reference sequence). For the CDR3, the DNA is TGTGCCAGCAGTTTGGGTCGGGGTGTGGTTGAAGCTTTCTTT. Translated: CASSLGRGVVEAFF.

The chain couples TRBV11-2 to TRBJ1-1; 8 nucleotides agree with TRBD1. Looked up from germline, CDR1 is SGHAT and CDR2 is FQNNGV. V shed 5 bases, J shed 0 bases, and the junction held 8 bases outside the gene matches. The CDR3 covers 16 residues. For the CDR3, the DNA is TGTGCCAGCAGCCGGACAGGGACCCGCCTGAACACTGAAGCTTTCTTT. It yields the protein CASSRTGTRLNTEAFF.